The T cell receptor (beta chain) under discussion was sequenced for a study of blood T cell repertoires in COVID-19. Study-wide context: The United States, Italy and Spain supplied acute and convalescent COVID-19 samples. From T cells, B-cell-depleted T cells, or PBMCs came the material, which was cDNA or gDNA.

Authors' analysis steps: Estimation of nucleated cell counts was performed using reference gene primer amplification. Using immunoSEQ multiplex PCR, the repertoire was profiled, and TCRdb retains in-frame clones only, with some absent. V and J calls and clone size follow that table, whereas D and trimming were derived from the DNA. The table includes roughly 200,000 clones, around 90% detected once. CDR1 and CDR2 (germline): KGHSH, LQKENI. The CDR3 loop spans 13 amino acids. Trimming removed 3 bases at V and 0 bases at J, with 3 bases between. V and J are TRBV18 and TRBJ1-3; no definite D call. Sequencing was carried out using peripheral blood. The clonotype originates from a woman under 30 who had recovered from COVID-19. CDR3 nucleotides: TGTGCCAGCTCACCGAGCTCTGGAAACACCATATATTTT. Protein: CASSPSSGNTIYF.